The 16 T cell receptor beta chains given below trace back to one sample, sequenced in a study of blood T cell repertoires in COVID-19 (dated by TCRdb to 2018 to 2020). Library preparation was by the immunoSEQ multiplex PCR assay. TCRdb took this table from immuneACCESS and kept in-frame rearrangements with V and J called. Such tables lack part of the clones; where checked against another copy, unresolved V genes explain under half of the gap, and the rest is unexplained. The sample yields approximately 530,000 clones; approximately 88% were counted once. Jointly, the top ten make up 7.8% of the sample. The sequenced sample consisted of peripheral blood. Receptors were obtained from a woman between 50 and 59 years old with COVID-19, enrolled during active disease.

The V call is TRBV19, the J call TRBJ1-1, with D unclear. Germline V gene data show CDR1 as LNHDA and CDR2 as SQIVND (reference sequence). The CDR3 consists of 13 residues. Trimming took off 2 bases at V and 8 bases at J, with 12 bases between the two ends. DNA of the CDR3: TGTGCCAGTAGTATAAGAGGGAACGAGGAAGCTTTCTTT. Its translation is CASSIRGNEEAFF.

This sequence joins TRBV2 and TRBJ1-2, with 8 bases lining up with TRBD1. Germline values: CDR1 SNHLY, CDR2 FYNNEI. This CDR3 spans 16 amino acids. V lost 7 bases to trimming and J lost 1 base; unmatched junction nucleotides: 11. The CDR3 nucleotides are TGTGCCAGCACCAAAGAGTGGACAGGGAATAACTATGGCTACACCTTC. Its protein product is CASTKEWTGNNYGYTF.

The chain joins TRBV4-1 to TRBJ1-1; D unresolved. CDR1 is MGHRA and CDR2 is YSYEKL in the germline V gene. This CDR3 is 14 amino acids long. V was cut by 4 bases and J by 0 bases, with 9 bases left in between. DNA of the CDR3: TGCGCCAGCAGCCGAGTCGGTTTGAACACTGAAGCTTTCTTT. Its translation is CASSRVGLNTEAFF.

The rearrangement links TRBV18 to TRBJ1-1; no clear D gene. Germline values: CDR1 KGHSH, CDR2 LQKENI. The CDR3 length is 13 residues. With 3 bases removed from V and 8 bases from J, the gap between germline ends came to 13 bases. CDR3 nucleotides: TGTGCCAGCTCACCGCAGGCGGAGGGAGAAGCTTTCTTT. Translating gives CASSPQAEGEAFF.

The V gene is TRBV7-3, the J gene TRBJ1-2; TRBD1 might be the D (5 bases). Trimming left V 2 bases short and J 6 bases short, with 7 bases between. The germline V gene encodes CDR1 SGHTA and CDR2 FQGTGA. This CDR3 region has 12 residues. This CDR3 is CASSLQGHGYTF. As DNA, the CDR3 is TGTGCCAGCAGCTTACAGGGCCATGGCTACACCTTC.

V and J are TRBV5-1 and TRBJ1-2, with 8 bases fitting TRBD1. In germline, CDR1 is SGHRS, CDR2 YFSETQ. CDR3 length: 14 residues. V shed 5 bases, J shed 6 bases, and the junction held 9 bases outside the gene matches. The CDR3 reads CASSLPGQADGYTF. As DNA, the CDR3 is TGCGCCAGCAGTTTGCCGGGACAGGCGGATGGCTACACCTTC.

This clone was seen once. The chain has TRBV29-1 and TRBJ1-1; 9 bases are shared with TRBD1. The CDR3 is made up of 13 amino acids. Germline trimming cut 4 bases from V and 4 bases from J; bases unmatched to any gene: 4. Germline CDR1 is SQVTM and CDR2 is ANQGSEA. CDR3 sequence: CSVGTGERTEAFF. The CDR3 bases are TGCAGCGTTGGGACAGGGGAACGCACTGAAGCTTTCTTT.

The V call is TRBV10-2, the J call TRBJ1-1; D gene ambiguous. Trimming pared 3 bases from V and 1 base from J, leaving 9 bases between. The CDR3 has 14 amino acids. Germline V gene data show CDR1 as WSHSY and CDR2 as SAAADI. The DNA for the CDR3 is TGCGCCAGCAGTGACCTTAGGAGGAACACTGAAGCTTTCTTT. This gives the protein CASSDLRRNTEAFF.

This clone has only one observation. The gene calls are TRBV27 and TRBJ1-2, with D possibly TRBD1 on 5 matching bases. This CDR3 is 14 amino acids long. The germline CDR1 and CDR2 sequences are MNHEY and SMNVEV (reference sequence). V gave up 2 bases and J gave up 4 bases, with 11 bases separating them. CDR3 sequence: CASSLRGGSYGYTF. As DNA, the CDR3 is TGTGCCAGCAGTTTAAGGGGTGGTAGCTATGGCTACACCTTC.

The rearrangement joins TRBV5-1 to TRBJ2-2; a weak D match, TRBD1 (6 bases). There are 15 residues in the CDR3. Germline V CDR1 and CDR2: SGHRS, YFSETQ. The V end lost 6 bases, the J end lost 5 bases, and 17 bases lay between the germline ends. The CDR3 loop is CASTKNRQGTGELFF. CDR3 in DNA: TGCGCCAGCACCAAAAACCGTCAGGGGACCGGGGAGCTGTTTTTT. Complete variable domain (other parts from reference TRBV5-1 and TRBJ2-2): KAGVTQTPRYLIKTRGQQVTLSCSPISGHRSVSWYQQTPGQGLQFLFEYFSETQRNKGNFPGRFSGRQFSNSRSEMNVSTLELGDSALYLCASTKNRQGTGELFFGEGSRLTVL.

This clone was recorded a few times. Other DNA sequences in this specimen translate into the identical CDR3. This chain links TRBV2 with TRBJ2-7; possibly TRBD2 for D (6 bases). Germline-derived CDR1 and CDR2 are SNHLY and FYNNEI. The CDR3 is 12 amino acids. Trimming took 3 bases from V and 3 from J, leaving 6 bases between them. The CDR3 here is CASSEEGYEQYF. The DNA for the CDR3 is TGTGCCAGCAGTGAGGAGGGCTACGAGCAGTACTTC.

The chain's CDR3 is CASSELTSGGTDTQYF. The CDR3 coding sequence is TGTGCCAGCAGTGAACTAACTAGCGGGGGCACAGATACGCAGTATTTT. The rearrangement joins TRBV6-1 to TRBJ2-3; 10 bases line up with TRBD2. This CDR3 region has 16 residues. Germline V gives CDR1 MNHNS, CDR2 SASEGT. The junction had 3 bases not matched to a gene; V was cut back by 2 bases and J by 1 base.

This clone has a handful of counts. V gene TRBV11-3 combines with J gene TRBJ2-3; possible D gene TRBD2, 6 bases. Trimming pared 5 bases from V and 3 bases from J, leaving 15 bases between. The CDR3 totals 15 residues. Germline assignment: CDR1 SGHNT and CDR2 YENEEA. In DNA form, the CDR3 reads TGTGCCAGCAGCCCGGAGGGGAAAGAAACAGATACGCAGTATTTT. Translation gives CASSPEGKETDTQYF.

This clone showed up just once. The chain combines TRBV4-1 with TRBJ2-7, with a tentative D call TRBD1 (5 bases). This CDR3 region has 13 residues. V was pared by 1 base and J by 2 bases, with 6 bases between. CDR1 is MGHRA, CDR2 YSYEKL, per germline. The DNA of the CDR3 is TGCGCCAGCAGCCAAGGACAGACCTACGAGCAGTACTTC. It codes for CASSQGQTYEQYF.

The gene calls are TRBV15 and TRBJ1-1, with D possibly being TRBD1 (5 bases). The length of the CDR3 is 14 residues. Germline V gene sequence: CDR1 LNHNV, CDR2 YYDKDF (reference sequence). V lost 4 bases and J lost 0, with 9 bases in between. This CDR3 is CATSIDRLNTEAFF. The CDR3 bases are TGTGCCACCAGCATCGACAGATTGAACACTGAAGCTTTCTTT.

The chain recombines TRBV5-1 with TRBJ2-1; D unclear. Germline V gene sequence: CDR1 SGHRS, CDR2 YFSETQ. V lost 4 bases and J 6 bases, leaving 17 bases between the germline ends. This CDR3 spans 15 amino acids. CDR3 amino acids: CASSPGVGLRNEQFF. CDR3 bases: TGCGCCAGCAGCCCCGGCGTCGGGTTGCGCAATGAGCAGTTCTTC.